This T cell receptor beta chain was profiled in a study of cytomegalovirus exposure and HLA in healthy donors. At the level of the study: The Caucasian-associated ancestry cluster held around 76% of more than 350 genotyped donors.

Details on this clone: Its antigen is not known.

J lost 4 bases, V lost 5 bases, and 5 bases had no gene match. CDR1 SGHTA and CDR2 FQGNSA come from the germline V gene. The length of the CDR3 is 15 residues. Study outcomes and limitations: In a later analysis, HLA-C alleles had the fewest associated TCRs, DRB1 alleles the most.

PCR employed 60 Vbeta and 13 Jbeta primers. The data were produced by immunoSEQ multiplex PCR, yet TCRdb's version contains in-frame clones alone and is incomplete. The sample records about 130,000 clones, more than 75% being singletons. Sequenced material: PBMCs. The V call is TRBV7-2, the J call TRBJ1-5, with 10 nucleotides matching TRBD1. The sequence came from a man aged 35 to 55 in good health and CMV-seronegative. CDR3 nucleotides: TGTGCCAGCAGCGTGCCGGGACAGGGGAATCAGCCCCAGCATTTT. Encoded protein: CASSVPGQGNQPQHF.